These 29 T cell receptor beta chains originate from one sample sequenced in a study of shared clonotypes between healthy human individuals. Sequenced by immunoSEQ multiplex PCR; TCRdb stores in-frame clones only, minus some. The sample has more than 2,000,000 clones, 85% to 95% seen once. The sample comprised naive CD4+ T cells from PBMCs. Noted subset: CD45RA+ positively selected. These receptors came from a man between 18 and 29 years old in good health. Some clones in this sample may be carry-over from other donors' samples.

CDR3 protein: CASIRRDFNEQYF. The CDR3, as DNA: TGTGCCAGCATAAGGCGGGATTTCAACGAGCAGTACTTC. The chain links TRBV2 to TRBJ2-7; the D gene is possibly TRBD2 (6 bases). The CDR3 contains 13 residues. Germline V CDR1 and CDR2: SNHLY, FYNNEI. The ends were cut back, 7 bases at V and 5 bases at J, with 15 bases in the middle.

CDR3 nucleotides: TGTGCCAGCTCCCTTCTGGCGGAACGTCTCAATGAGCAGTTCTTC. Amino acid sequence: CASSLLAERLNEQFF. The chain links TRBV18 to TRBJ2-1; D is uncertain. Trimming took 6 bases from V and 6 from J, leaving 18 bases between them. Germline assignment: CDR1 KGHSH and CDR2 LQKENI. The CDR3 is 15 residues long.

The chain employs TRBV5-1 and TRBJ1-4; 8 bases line up with TRBD1. The junction had 13 bases not matched to a gene; V was cut back by 3 bases and J by 3 bases. This CDR3 region has 18 residues. In germline, CDR1 is SGHRS, CDR2 YFSETQ. CDR3 nucleotide sequence: TGCGCCAGCAGCTACCGTCCAGGGGGCGCCGGTTCTAATGAAAAACTGTTTTTT. Residues: CASSYRPGGAGSNEKLFF.

The sample holds one count of this clone. The gene calls are TRBV20-1 and TRBJ1-2; D ambiguous. The CDR3 covers 11 residues. Trimming stripped 3 bases from V and 8 bases from J, with 10 bases between. Germline CDR1 reads DFQATT; CDR2 reads SNEGSKA (reference sequence). CDR3 amino acids: CSARGEKGYTF. Here the CDR3 DNA reads TGCAGTGCTAGGGGCGAGAAAGGCTACACCTTC.

On this clone: Germline and junction disagree at one end, which may indicate a read error. This rearrangement joins TRBV5-5 to TRBJ2-7; TRBD1 or TRBD2 may be the D gene (5 bases each). The germline V gene encodes CDR1 SGHKS and CDR2 YYEKEE (reference sequence). This CDR3 region has 13 residues. CDR3 in amino acids: CASSASGDGRRDF. Written as DNA, the CDR3 is TGTGCCAGCAGCGCCTCCGGGGACGGCCGGAGAGACTTC.

CDR3 residues: CASTGGAGELFF. CDR3 DNA sequence: TGTGCCAGCACAGGGGGGGCCGGGGAGCTGTTTTTT. The chain combines TRBV2 with TRBJ2-2; tentatively, D is TRBD1 or TRBD2 (7 bases each). Germline CDR1 is SNHLY and CDR2 is FYNNEI. The CDR3 loop spans 12 amino acids. The V end was cut by 7 bases, the J end by 6 bases, with 9 bases between.

This sequence joins TRBV7-9 and TRBJ1-1; the D is unclear. The CDR3 is 14 residues long. The germline V and J ends were trimmed by 5 bases and 4 bases, with 14 bases remaining between them. CDR1 is SEHNR and CDR2 is FQNEAQ in the germline V gene (reference sequence). The CDR3 spells CASSPIGGFTEAFF. The CDR3 nucleotides are TGTGCCAGCAGCCCGATAGGAGGGTTCACTGAAGCTTTCTTT.

This CDR3 reads CATHRGGDTGELFF. For the CDR3, the DNA is TGTGCCACTCACCGAGGCGGGGACACCGGGGAGCTGTTTTTT. J is TRBJ2-2 and V is TRBV6-1; D possibly corresponds to TRBD2 (6 bases). The CDR3 extends over 14 amino acids. The germline CDR1 and CDR2 sequences are MNHNS and SASEGT. Trimming removed 10 bases from V and 3 bases from J, with 15 bases in between.

Points on this clone: The same CDR3 can be traced to other DNA sequences in this sample. V usage is TRBV5-1 and J usage is TRBJ2-7; TRBD1 might be the D (5 bases). Germline V lookup: CDR1 SGHRS, CDR2 YFSETQ. V lost 4 bases and J lost 3, with 8 bases in between. The length of the CDR3 is 12 residues. The CDR3: CASSAQGYEQYF. The CDR3 nucleotides are TGCGCCAGCAGCGCCCAGGGCTACGAGCAGTACTTC.

J is TRBJ1-3 and V is TRBV7-9; unclear D gene. The germline V and J ends were trimmed by 2 bases and 1 base, with 9 bases remaining between them. Germline-derived CDR1 and CDR2 are SEHNR and FQNEAQ (reference sequence). This CDR3 is built from 15 residues. CDR3 loop: CASSLLMGSGNTIYF. CDR3 nucleotide sequence: TGTGCCAGCAGCTTATTGATGGGATCTGGAAACACCATATATTTT.

This sequence joins TRBV6-1 and TRBJ2-5, with D unclear. From germline, CDR1 is MNHNS and CDR2 SASEGT. The CDR3 contains 13 residues. With 2 bases removed from V and 2 bases from J, the gap between germline ends came to 6 bases. The CDR3 nucleotides read TGTGCCAGCAGTGAATTACAGCAAGAGACCCAGTACTTC. Its protein is CASSELQQETQYF.

Worth noting for this clone: Other DNA sequences within the sample encode an identical CDR3. The gene calls are TRBV7-3 and TRBJ2-3, with 7 nucleotides matching TRBD2. This CDR3 is built from 15 residues. The germline gives CDR1 SGHTA, CDR2 FQGTGA. The junction had 4 bases not matched to a gene; V was cut back by 1 base and J by 3 bases. In DNA form, the CDR3 reads TGTGCCAGCAGCTTAATGGCGGGAGCGACAGATACGCAGTATTTT. It specifies CASSLMAGATDTQYF.

The rearrangement joins TRBV6-5 to TRBJ2-2; 7 nucleotides match TRBD1. Germline assignment: CDR1 MNHEY and CDR2 SVGAGI. CDR3 size: 15 residues. Trimming removed 7 bases from V and 6 bases from J; junction bases left unmatched: 11. CDR3 amino acids: CASTLTGNGAGELFF. The CDR3 DNA reads as TGTGCCAGCACCCTGACAGGGAATGGGGCCGGGGAGCTGTTTTTT.

The V and J genes are TRBV9 and TRBJ1-2, with a tentative D call TRBD1 (6 bases). This CDR3 spans 18 amino acids. Germline CDR1 reads SGDLS; CDR2 reads YYNGEE. The ends were cut back, 4 bases at V and 5 bases at J, with 27 bases in the middle. The CDR3 loop is CASSRGGTSGPWDYGYTF. The DNA for the CDR3 is TGTGCCAGCAGCCGAGGGGGGACGTCCGGCCCGTGGGATTATGGCTACACCTTC.

The chain has TRBV10-3 and TRBJ1-2; TRBD1 might be the D (5 bases). Germline V gene sequence: CDR1 ENHRY, CDR2 SYGVKD. V was pared by 7 bases and J by 9 bases, with 24 bases between. This CDR3 is built from 15 residues. The CDR3 is CAITYDSYLSGSYTF. The DNA of the CDR3 is TGTGCCATCACCTATGACAGCTATCTTTCTGGGAGCTACACCTTC.

The chain recombines TRBV19 with TRBJ1-2, with D unresolved. Germline V gives CDR1 LNHDA, CDR2 SQIVND (reference sequence). The CDR3 spans 14 residues. The V and J ends lost 1 base and 8 bases respectively, with 14 bases between them. The CDR3 region has the DNA TGTGCCAGTAGTATAGTCCACGAAGGGAGCGGCTACACCTTC. Translating it yields CASSIVHEGSGYTF.

The gene calls are TRBV19 and TRBJ2-7; D is possibly TRBD1 (5 bases). V gave up 3 bases and J gave up 3 bases, with 12 bases separating them. CDR1 is LNHDA and CDR2 is SQIVND in the germline V gene (reference sequence). This CDR3 contains 14 residues. CDR3 bases: TGTGCCAGTAGTATTACAGGATCGGACTACGAGCAGTACTTC. Translation: CASSITGSDYEQYF.

A note on this clone: Other DNA sequences within the sample encode an identical CDR3. This rearrangement joins TRBV6-5 to TRBJ2-5, with TRBD1 matching over 7 bases. CDR1 MNHEY and CDR2 SVGAGI come from the germline V gene. The CDR3 covers 13 residues. J was trimmed by 5 bases and V by 0 bases; bases with no gene match: 0. The CDR3 coding sequence is TGTGCCAGCAGTTACTCGACAGGGGAGACCCAGTACTTC. This codes for CASSYSTGETQYF.

This clone was detected once. The chain recombines TRBV29-1 with TRBJ2-7; no clear D gene. Germline CDR1 reads SQVTM; CDR2 reads ANQGSEA. V lost 4 bases to trimming and J lost 5 bases, with 21 bases between them. CDR3 length equals 15 residues. The CDR3, as DNA: TGCAGCGTTGCGGGCCGCGGCCTCGGGCTTCACGAGCAGTACTTC. Translated: CSVAGRGLGLHEQYF.

The chain uses TRBV4-3 and TRBJ2-6; a possible D gene is TRBD2 (5 bases). Trimming cost V 2 bases and J 3 bases, with 17 bases left between them. CDR1 and CDR2 from the germline V gene are LGHNA and YSLEER. This CDR3 is built from 18 residues. The CDR3, as DNA: TGCGCCAGCAGCCAAACCCTCCTTGGAGGAGTTGGGGCCAACGTCCTGACTTTC. The encoded protein is CASSQTLLGGVGANVLTF.

CDR3 sequence (DNA): TGTGCCAGCAGCTTACCCGAGTTGGGACAGGGGCTGTCAGATACGCAGTATTTT. Amino acids: CASSLPELGQGLSDTQYF. The chain couples TRBV7-6 to TRBJ2-3, with 10 nucleotides matching TRBD1. Germline trimming cut 2 bases from V and 4 bases from J; bases unmatched to any gene: 12. Germline V gene sequence: CDR1 SGHVS, CDR2 FNYEAQ. The CDR3 length is 18 residues.

Written as DNA, the CDR3 is TGTGCCACCAGCAGGGGAGGGAGCGGAAAGGGGACCCAGTACTTC. It codes for CATSRGGSGKGTQYF. The rearrangement uses TRBV15 and TRBJ2-5; 7 bases fit TRBD2. Germline V gene data show CDR1 as LNHNV and CDR2 as YYDKDF (reference sequence). There are 15 residues in the CDR3. V shed 3 bases and J 7 bases; nucleotides not matched to a gene: 11.

The chain joins TRBV10-1 to TRBJ2-2, with 9 bases aligning to TRBD2. The CDR3 spans 15 residues. The germline CDR1 and CDR2 sequences are WNHNN and SYGVQD (reference sequence). V trimming: 6 bases; J trimming: 6 bases; junction bases outside the gene matches: 8. CDR3 nucleotides: TGCGCCAGCAGCGGGGGGCTAGCGGGACCCGGGGAGCTGTTTTTT. Encoded protein: CASSGGLAGPGELFF.

V gene TRBV5-4 combines with J gene TRBJ2-5; TRBD1 aligns across 9 bases. There are 15 residues in the CDR3. CDR1 SGHNT and CDR2 YYREEE come from the germline V gene (reference sequence). The ends lost 0 bases at V and 4 bases at J; junction bases unmatched: 4. The CDR3 nucleotides read TGTGCCAGCAGCTTGGGTGGACAGGGGAGAGAGACCCAGTACTTC. Amino acids: CASSLGGQGRETQYF.

The rearrangement links TRBV4-1 to TRBJ1-5; D ambiguous. CDR1 and CDR2 (germline): MGHRA, YSYEKL. With 0 bases removed from V and 0 bases from J, the gap between germline ends came to 12 bases. The CDR3 contains 17 residues. The CDR3 nucleotides are TGCGCCAGCAGCCAAGATTTAAGGTCGGATAGCAATCAGCCCCAGCATTTT. This translates into CASSQDLRSDSNQPQHF.

This clone has a single count. This sequence joins TRBV6-7 and TRBJ1-6; D is unclear. TRBV6-7 counts as an open reading frame of uncertain function. V lost 6 bases and J 6 bases, leaving 6 bases between the germline ends. The CDR3 is made up of 12 amino acids. CDR3 sequence reads: CASRPFNSPLHF. The DNA of the CDR3 is TGTGCCAGCAGACCTTTTAATTCACCCCTCCACTTT.

This clone appeared once. CDR3 DNA sequence: TGTGCCAGCAGGACCCACGGGAGGGGTGGAACTAATGAAAAACTGTTTTTT. Translation gives CASRTHGRGGTNEKLFF. V gene TRBV14 combines with J gene TRBJ1-4; maybe TRBD1 (5 bases). There are 17 residues in the CDR3. Germline values: CDR1 SGHDN, CDR2 FVKESK. V lost 6 bases to trimming and J lost 1 base, with 18 bases between them.

The chain combines TRBV30 with TRBJ2-3; D assignment may be TRBD1 or TRBD2 (5 bases each). This CDR3 comprises 15 residues. Per germline, CDR1 GTSNPN and CDR2 SVGIG (reference sequence). V lost 6 bases to trimming and J lost 3 bases, with 19 bases between them. CDR3 sequence reads: CACRGRQGWTDTQYF. The CDR3 nucleotides are TGTGCCTGTCGGGGCCGGCAGGGTTGGACAGATACGCAGTATTTT.

The rearrangement links TRBV28 to TRBJ1-2; 7 nucleotides line up with TRBD1. This CDR3 is 16 amino acids long. The germline CDR1 and CDR2 sequences are MDHEN and SYDVKM. The trim removed 7 bases at V and 1 base at J, leaving 12 bases unmatched. CDR3 amino acids: CASTSTDRPINYGYTF. Written as DNA, the CDR3 is TGTGCCAGCACCTCCACGGACAGGCCGATTAACTATGGCTACACCTTC.